This section outlines one T cell receptor beta chain sequence together with its context. Its antigen is still unknown. Method: immunoSEQ multiplex PCR; TCRdb's copy keeps in-frame clones and lacks some. The table has over 10,000 clones, almost 80% seen once. This record comes from a study of CD4 T cells in relation to SARS-CoV-2 and coronaviruses. Study-wide context: PBMCs were cultured with antigen for nine to eleven days before TCR beta sequencing. The negative reference was HIV-1 Nef peptide pool or peptide-free culture. General study findings and limits: No donor gave both pre-pandemic and post-infection samples.

Before the COVID-19 pandemic, during about 2011-2019, CD4+ T cells were taken from unexposed donors. CD4+ T cells were isolated from the cells after around 10 days of culture. As cell numbers allowed, unexposed-donor CD4+ T cells faced SARS-CoV-2 S/N and four cold-coronavirus spikes. V lost 6 bases to trimming and J lost 3 bases; unmatched junction nucleotides: 0. CDR1 is LNHDA and CDR2 is SQIVND in the germline V gene (reference sequence). The CDR3 spans 13 residues. The receptor comes from a human donor in good health. The material sequenced was CD4+ T cells from PBMCs, cultured in vitro. The J gene is TRBJ2-5, the V gene TRBV19, with 11 bases identical to TRBD2. The CDR3 protein is CASRGLAEETQYF. The CDR3 nucleotides are TGTGCCAGTAGGGGACTAGCGGAAGAGACCCAGTACTTC.